The present T cell receptor beta chain was sequenced within a study of OX40 agonist ivuxolimab in advanced cancers. On this clone itself: Its matching antigen is unknown.

Generated by immunoSEQ multiplex PCR, the TCRdb table keeps only in-frame clones and is missing some. The repertoire holds 35,000 to 45,000 clones, roughly nine tenths seen once, with less than 30% in the top ten. Per germline, CDR1 LNHDA and CDR2 SQIVND (reference sequence). This CDR3 has 18 amino acids. Trimming shortened V by 10 bases and J by 1 base, and 28 bases separated the two germline ends. General study results and limits: More expanded clones were seen, on average, in CD8+ T cells than in CD4+.

The sample here was CD4+ or CD8+ T cells sorted from blood, taken in a trial of the OX40 agonist ivuxolimab. The TCR comes from an adult with an advanced solid tumor such as melanoma, head and neck, liver or kidney cancer. The V call is TRBV19, the J call TRBJ1-1; D unclear. As DNA, the CDR3 is TGTGCCACACTCGGCGGCCGCGTCTCGGGGATTGCGAACACTGAAGCTTTCTTT. Encoded protein: CATLGGRVSGIANTEAFF.